This T cell receptor beta chain emerged from a study of blood T cell repertoires in COVID-19. CDR1 KGHSH and CDR2 LQKENI come from the germline V gene. CDR3 length: 16 amino acids. With 0 bases removed from V and 2 bases from J, the gap between germline ends came to 12 bases. Clones were sequenced by immunoSEQ multiplex PCR, and TCRdb holds only the in-frame ones, with some missing. The sample lists 90,000 to 150,000 clones, about 80% occurring once. V gene TRBV18 combines with J gene TRBJ2-3, with a tentative D call TRBD2 (6 bases). The sample taken for sequencing was peripheral blood. This clonotype originated in a woman older than 75 with acute or convalescent COVID-19. The CDR3 here is CASSPPGGLTTDTQYF. In nucleotides, the CDR3 is TGTGCCAGCTCACCACCCGGGGGACTTACCACAGATACGCAGTATTTT.